This is a list of T cell receptor beta chains from one sample in a study of a mutant IDH1 vaccine in newly diagnosed glioma. These receptors are not linked to any known antigen. Clones were read by immunoSEQ multiplex PCR, and TCRdb kept only the in-frame ones, dropping some. Of 70,000 to 90,000 clones in the sample, roughly 85% are singletons; the top ten hold 2% to 2.5%. The specimen was PBMCs, collected from a glioma patient whose treatment included an IDH1 peptide vaccine. Receptors were obtained from a young man with glioma. Some clones in this sample may be carry-over from other donors' samples. CDR3s include the opening cysteine and the closing phenylalanine or tryptophan. The D gene is left open where the match is weak. Clone size, where shown, is once, few, many, or a class for clones that have expanded.

cdr3_nt,cdr3_aa,j_call,clone_size,v_call,d_call
TGCGCCAGCAGATCTGACAGGCACTATGGCTACACCTTC,CASRSDRHYGYTF,TRBJ1-2,.,TRBV5-1,.
TGTGCCAGTAGGTGGGGGAGCACTGAAGCTTTCTTT,CASRWGSTEAFF,TRBJ1-1,once,TRBV19,.
TGTGCCAGCAGCTTGGAGGCGGCCTACGAGCAGTACTTC,CASSLEAAYEQYF,TRBJ2-7,.,TRBV5-4,.
TGTGCCAGTAGTGGGCAAACTAGCGGGAGCTCCTACGAGCAGTACTTC,CASSGQTSGSSYEQYF,TRBJ2-7,.,TRBV19,TRBD2
TGTGCCAGCAGTTTATCCCAAGCCGGGACTAGGACTCAGTTCTTC,CASSLSQAGTRTQFF,TRBJ2-1,.,TRBV27,TRBD2
TGTGCCAGTAGTATGTCCGGGGGCAATCAGCCCCAGCATTTT,CASSMSGGNQPQHF,TRBJ1-5,.,TRBV19,.
TGTGCCAGCAGCTCCTACGAGCAGTACTTC,CASSSYEQYF,TRBJ2-7,.,TRBV11-2,.
TGTGCCAGCAGCTTGGCCGCAGGGCCGGATTACTACGAGCAGTACTTC,CASSLAAGPDYYEQYF,TRBJ2-7,.,TRBV5-4,.
TGTGCCAGCAGCGTCTACAGTGTGGCTTTCTTT,CASSVYSVAFF,TRBJ1-1,.,TRBV11-2,.
TGTGCCAGCAGCTCCGGGACTAGCGGGACAGCCGGGGAGCTGTTTTTT,CASSSGTSGTAGELFF,TRBJ2-2,.,TRBV5-4,TRBD2
TGTGCCACCGCCCCTTGGACAGGGCCCACTGAAGCTTTCTTT,CATAPWTGPTEAFF,TRBJ1-1,.,TRBV28,TRBD1
TGTGCCAGCAGCTTGAGGTGGGGCAGGGCGGCCACTGAAGCTTTCTTT,CASSLRWGRAATEAFF,TRBJ1-1,.,TRBV7-2,.
TGTGCCAGCAGCGTAGCGGCCGGGGAGCTGTTTTTT,CASSVAAGELFF,TRBJ2-2,once,TRBV9,.
TGTGCCACAAAGGTGGGGGGTCGAATGAATGAGCAGTTCTTC,CATKVGGRMNEQFF,TRBJ2-1,once,TRBV19,.
TGTGCCAGCAGTTTATCGTACAGAGGCCCTTATAGCAATCAGCCCCAGCATTTT,CASSLSYRGPYSNQPQHF,TRBJ1-5,.,TRBV28,.
TGTGCTAGTGGTTTGGTAACAGGGGTGGGGACAAAAATGAACACTGAAGCTTTCTTT,CASGLVTGVGTKMNTEAFF,TRBJ1-1,.,TRBV12-5,TRBD1
TGTGCCAGCAGCCGGACTAGCGGGAGTATTTTAGAGACCCAGTACTTC,CASSRTSGSILETQYF,TRBJ2-5,.,TRBV11-3,TRBD2
TGTGCCAGCAGCCCCATGGGTTCACCCCTCCACTTT,CASSPMGSPLHF,TRBJ1-6,.,TRBV5-8,.
TGTGCCAGCAGCTTAGCGGGGGGATCGACCCAGTACTTC,CASSLAGGSTQYF,TRBJ2-5,.,TRBV6-6,TRBD2
TGTGCCAGCAGCGCGGGGGGGGCCGGGAGGGTAGTTACGCAGTATTTT,CASSAGGAGRVVTQYF,TRBJ2-3,.,TRBV5-6,TRBD2
TGTGCCAGCAGTGACCTTTTGAGGGGGACAGATACGCAGTATTTT,CASSDLLRGTDTQYF,TRBJ2-3,.,TRBV2,.
TGTGCCAGCAGTTTGGGCGTATACAATGAGCAGTTCTTC,CASSLGVYNEQFF,TRBJ2-1,.,TRBV28,.
TGTGCTAGTGGTTTCAGTAGCGGGAGGGCCAATGAGCAGTTCTTC,CASGFSSGRANEQFF,TRBJ2-1,.,TRBV12-5,TRBD2
TGTGCCAGCAGCCCCTCATTCTGGGATACGCAGTATTTT,CASSPSFWDTQYF,TRBJ2-3,.,TRBV9,.
TGTGCCAGCAGCGAGGTCAGGGGGAAGTACAATGAGCAGTTCTTC,CASSEVRGKYNEQFF,TRBJ2-1,.,TRBV5-6,TRBD1
TGTGCCAGCAGTTACTCGACAGGAACCACTGAAGCTTTCTTT,CASSYSTGTTEAFF,TRBJ1-1,.,TRBV6-5,.
TGTGCCAGCAGTGATGAGGGCAGGCCTAATGAAAAACTGTTTTTT,CASSDEGRPNEKLFF,TRBJ1-4,.,TRBV2,.
TGCGCCAGCAGCTTGGGAGGGGATAATGAAAAACTGTTTTTT,CASSLGGDNEKLFF,TRBJ1-4,.,TRBV5-1,.
TGTGCCAGCAGCGTAGGAGTGGGGGAGCTGTTTTTT,CASSVGVGELFF,TRBJ2-2,.,TRBV9,.
TGTGCCAGCAGGAGAGGGGGTGAGCAGTTCTTC,CASRRGGEQFF,TRBJ2-1,once,TRBV9,.
TGTGCCAGCAGTTTATCGGGGCCGATCACTGAAGCTTTCTTT,CASSLSGPITEAFF,TRBJ1-1,.,TRBV27,.
TGTGCCAGCAGCTTATCCCCGAGGTACGAGCAGTACTTC,CASSLSPRYEQYF,TRBJ2-7,.,TRBV7-2,.
TGTGCCAGCAGTTACGCGCGGGCTAGCGGGAACTACGAGCAGTACTTC,CASSYARASGNYEQYF,TRBJ2-7,.,TRBV6-6,TRBD2
TGTGCCAGCAGCTTAGGCTCGGGGGGGGCCGAGGGCTACACCTTC,CASSLGSGGAEGYTF,TRBJ1-2,.,TRBV5-5,.
TGTGCCAGCAGCCGGGACAGCTCCTACGAGCAGTACTTC,CASSRDSSYEQYF,TRBJ2-7,few,TRBV2,TRBD1
TGTGCCAGCAGTGAATTGTGGAGGAGCTCCTACGAGCAGTACTTC,CASSELWRSSYEQYF,TRBJ2-7,.,TRBV2,.
TGTGCCAGCAGCCCCGGGACAGGGGAGGGCTATGGCTACACCTTC,CASSPGTGEGYGYTF,TRBJ1-2,.,TRBV5-4,TRBD1
TGTGCCAGCAGCCCGAGGGGGGGGCATTCACCCCTCCACTTT,CASSPRGGHSPLHF,TRBJ1-6,once,TRBV7-6,.
TGTGCCAGCAGCGCGGGGGAGGTGGGCTCCACCGGGGAGCTGTTTTTT,CASSAGEVGSTGELFF,TRBJ2-2,.,TRBV9,.
TGTGCCGTCAAACAGGGCTCAACTAATGAAAAACTGTTTTTT,CAVKQGSTNEKLFF,TRBJ1-4,once,TRBV28,.